This T cell receptor (beta chain) was found in a study of T cells after yellow fever vaccination. This clonotype was detected only a few times. CDR1 is ENHRY, CDR2 SYGVKD, per germline. The CDR3 is 13 amino acids. The V end was cut by 7 bases, the J end by 1 base, with 10 bases between. One entry per CDR3 protein results from TCRdb running MiXCR on the 5' RACE reads. This sample has approximately 510,000 distinct CDR3 sequences, with just over 20% found just once. This specimen was PBMCs, taken about 21 days after the first yellow fever vaccination. This sequence joins TRBV10-3 and TRBJ1-1; weak D call: TRBD1 (6 bases). The TCR originated in a man aged 18 to 30 who received the YFV17D yellow fever vaccine. The CDR3 DNA is TGTGCCATCAAGGGGGACGGGAACACTGAAGCTTTCTTT. Translating gives CAIKGDGNTEAFF.